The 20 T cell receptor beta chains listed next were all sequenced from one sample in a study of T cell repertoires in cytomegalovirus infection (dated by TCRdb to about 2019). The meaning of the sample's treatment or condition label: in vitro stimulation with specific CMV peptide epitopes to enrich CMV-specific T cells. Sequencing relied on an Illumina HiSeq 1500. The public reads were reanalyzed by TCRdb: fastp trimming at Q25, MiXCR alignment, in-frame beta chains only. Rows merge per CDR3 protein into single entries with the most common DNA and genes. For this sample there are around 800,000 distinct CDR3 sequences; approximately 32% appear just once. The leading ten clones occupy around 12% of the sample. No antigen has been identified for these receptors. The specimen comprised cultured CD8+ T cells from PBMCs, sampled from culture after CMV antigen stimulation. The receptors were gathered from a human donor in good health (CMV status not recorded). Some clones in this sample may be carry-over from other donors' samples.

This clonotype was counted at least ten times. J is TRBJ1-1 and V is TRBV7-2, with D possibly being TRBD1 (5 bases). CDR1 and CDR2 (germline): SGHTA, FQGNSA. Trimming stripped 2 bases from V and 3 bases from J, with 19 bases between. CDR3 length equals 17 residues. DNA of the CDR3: TGTGCCAGCAGCTTATGGGGTCAGACAGCCCCTGACACTGAAGCTTTCTTT. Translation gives CASSLWGQTAPDTEAFF.

The CDR3 sequence is CASSIPWGNTEAFF. The CDR3 nucleotides read TGTGCCAGTAGTATCCCGTGGGGCAACACTGAAGCTTTCTTT. The chain has TRBV19 and TRBJ1-1, with D possibly being TRBD1 (5 bases). Germline V gene data show CDR1 as LNHDA and CDR2 as SQIVND (reference sequence). The length of the CDR3 is 14 residues. V lost 3 bases and J 2 bases, leaving 10 bases between the germline ends.

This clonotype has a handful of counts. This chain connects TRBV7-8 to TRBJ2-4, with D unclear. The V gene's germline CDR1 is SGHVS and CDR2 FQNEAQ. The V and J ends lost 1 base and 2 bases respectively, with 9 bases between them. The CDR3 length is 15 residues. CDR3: CASSLENTPKNIQYF. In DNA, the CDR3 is TGTGCCAGCAGCTTAGAAAACACTCCCAAAAACATTCAGTACTTC.

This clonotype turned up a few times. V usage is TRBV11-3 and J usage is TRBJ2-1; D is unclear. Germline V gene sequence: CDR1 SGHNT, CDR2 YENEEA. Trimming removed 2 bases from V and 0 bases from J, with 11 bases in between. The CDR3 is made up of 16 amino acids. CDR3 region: CASSLTVGYSYNEQFF. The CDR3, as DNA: TGTGCCAGCAGCTTAACGGTAGGGTACTCCTACAATGAGCAGTTCTTC.

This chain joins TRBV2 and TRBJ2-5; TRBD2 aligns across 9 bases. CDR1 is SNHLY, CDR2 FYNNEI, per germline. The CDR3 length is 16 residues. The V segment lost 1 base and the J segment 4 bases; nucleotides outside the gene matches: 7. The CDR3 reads CASSEGTSVSRETQYF. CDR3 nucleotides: TGTGCCAGCAGTGAAGGGACTAGCGTCAGCAGAGAGACCCAGTACTTC.

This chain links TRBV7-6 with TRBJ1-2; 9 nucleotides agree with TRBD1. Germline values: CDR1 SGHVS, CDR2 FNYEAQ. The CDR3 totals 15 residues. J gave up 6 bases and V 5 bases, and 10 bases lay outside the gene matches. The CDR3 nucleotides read TGTGCCAGCAGCCCAGGACAGGGGTTTTTGGATGGCTACACCTTC. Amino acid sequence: CASSPGQGFLDGYTF.

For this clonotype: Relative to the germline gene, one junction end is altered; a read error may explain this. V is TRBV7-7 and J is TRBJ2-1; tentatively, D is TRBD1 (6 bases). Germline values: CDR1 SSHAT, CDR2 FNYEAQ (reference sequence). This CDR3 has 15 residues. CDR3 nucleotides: TGTGCTAGCAGCCGTAACAGGGACACCTACAATGAGCAGTTCTTC. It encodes CASSRNRDTYNEQFF. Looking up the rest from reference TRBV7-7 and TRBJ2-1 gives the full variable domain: GAGVSQSPRYKVTKRGQDVTLRCDPISSHATLYWYQQALGQGPEFLTYFNYEAQPDKSGLPSDRFSAERPEGSISTLTIQRTEQRDSAMYRCASSRNRDTYNEQFFGPGTRLTVL.

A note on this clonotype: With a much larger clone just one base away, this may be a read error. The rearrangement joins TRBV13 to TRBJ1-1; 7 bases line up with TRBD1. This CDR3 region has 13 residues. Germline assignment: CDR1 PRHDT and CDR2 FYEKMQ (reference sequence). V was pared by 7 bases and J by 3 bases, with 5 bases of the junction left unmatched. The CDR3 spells CASTPGGYTEAFF. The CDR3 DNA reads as TGTGCCAGCACCCCAGGGGGGTACACTGAAGCTTTCTTT.

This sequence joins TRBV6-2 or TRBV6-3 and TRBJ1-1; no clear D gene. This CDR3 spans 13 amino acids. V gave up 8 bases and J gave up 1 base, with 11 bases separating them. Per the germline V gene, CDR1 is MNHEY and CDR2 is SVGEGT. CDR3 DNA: TGTGCCAGCCTCGATTGGGCGAACACTGAAGCTTTCTTT. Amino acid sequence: CASLDWANTEAFF.

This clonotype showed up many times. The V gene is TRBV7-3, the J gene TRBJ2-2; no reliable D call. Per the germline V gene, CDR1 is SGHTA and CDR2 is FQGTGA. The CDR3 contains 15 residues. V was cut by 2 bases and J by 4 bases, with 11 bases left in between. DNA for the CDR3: TGTGCCAGCAGCTTAGGCACCTCGGGCACCGGGGAGCTGTTTTTT. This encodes CASSLGTSGTGELFF.

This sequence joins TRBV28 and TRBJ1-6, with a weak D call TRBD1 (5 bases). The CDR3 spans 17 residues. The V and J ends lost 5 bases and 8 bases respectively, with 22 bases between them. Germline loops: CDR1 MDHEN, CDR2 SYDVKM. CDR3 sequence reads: CASSLWGGIKGDSPLHF. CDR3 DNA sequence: TGTGCCAGCAGTCTTTGGGGGGGAATCAAGGGCGATTCACCCCTCCACTTT.

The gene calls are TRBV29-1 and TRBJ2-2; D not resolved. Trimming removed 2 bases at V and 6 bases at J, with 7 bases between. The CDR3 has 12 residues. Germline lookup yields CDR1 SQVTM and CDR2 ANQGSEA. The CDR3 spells CSVERQPGELFF. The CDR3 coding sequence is TGCAGCGTTGAAAGACAACCCGGGGAGCTGTTTTTT.

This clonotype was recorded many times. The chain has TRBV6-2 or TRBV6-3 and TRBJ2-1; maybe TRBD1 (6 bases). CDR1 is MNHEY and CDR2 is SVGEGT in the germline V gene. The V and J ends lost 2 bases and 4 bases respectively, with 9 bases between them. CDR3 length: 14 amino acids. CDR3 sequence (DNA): TGTGCCAGCAGTTACGGGGGCGATTACAATGAGCAGTTCTTC. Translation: CASSYGGDYNEQFF.

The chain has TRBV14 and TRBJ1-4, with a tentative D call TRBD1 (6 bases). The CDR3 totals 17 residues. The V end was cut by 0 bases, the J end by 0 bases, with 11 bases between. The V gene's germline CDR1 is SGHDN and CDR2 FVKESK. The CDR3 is CASSQDPRGATNEKLFF. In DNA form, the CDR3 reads TGTGCCAGCAGCCAAGATCCCAGGGGAGCAACTAATGAAAAACTGTTTTTT. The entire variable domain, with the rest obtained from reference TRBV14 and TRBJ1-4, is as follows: EAGVTQFPSHSVIEKGQTVTLRCDPISGHDNLYWYRRVMGKEIKFLLHFVKESKQDESGMPNNRFLAERTGGTYSTLKVQPAELEDSGVYFCASSQDPRGATNEKLFFGSGTQLSVL.

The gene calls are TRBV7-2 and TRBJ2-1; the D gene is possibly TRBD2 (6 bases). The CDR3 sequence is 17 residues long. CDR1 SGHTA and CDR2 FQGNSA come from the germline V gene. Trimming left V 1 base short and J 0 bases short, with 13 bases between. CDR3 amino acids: CASSLELRLVSYNEQFF. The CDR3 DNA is TGTGCCAGCAGCTTAGAACTGAGACTAGTCTCCTACAATGAGCAGTTCTTC. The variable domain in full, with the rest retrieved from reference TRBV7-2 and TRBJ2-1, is GAGVSQSPSNKVTEKGKDVELRCDPISGHTALYWYRQSLGQGLEFLIYFQGNSAPDKSGLPSDRFSAERTGGSVSTLTIQRTQQEDSAVYLCASSLELRLVSYNEQFFGPGTRLTVL.

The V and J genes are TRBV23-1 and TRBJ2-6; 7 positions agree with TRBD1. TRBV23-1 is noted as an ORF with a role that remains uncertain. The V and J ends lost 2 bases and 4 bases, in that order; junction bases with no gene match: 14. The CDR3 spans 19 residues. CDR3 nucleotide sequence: TGCGCCAGCAGTCAACCCCTTCACAGGGGCTGGGCCGGGGCCAACGTCCTGACTTTC. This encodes CASSQPLHRGWAGANVLTF.

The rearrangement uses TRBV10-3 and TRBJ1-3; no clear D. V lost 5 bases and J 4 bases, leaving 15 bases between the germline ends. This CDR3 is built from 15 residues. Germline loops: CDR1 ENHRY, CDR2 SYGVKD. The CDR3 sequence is CAISTSRSSGNTIYF. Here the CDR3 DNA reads TGTGCCATCAGTACTTCTCGGTCCTCGGGAAACACCATATATTTT.

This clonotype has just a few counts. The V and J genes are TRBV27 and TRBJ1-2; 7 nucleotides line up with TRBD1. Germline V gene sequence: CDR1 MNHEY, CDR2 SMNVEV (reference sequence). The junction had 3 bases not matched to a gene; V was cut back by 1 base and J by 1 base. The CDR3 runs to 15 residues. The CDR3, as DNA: TGTGCCAGCAGTTTATGGGGACAGCTTAACTATGGCTACACCTTC. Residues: CASSLWGQLNYGYTF.

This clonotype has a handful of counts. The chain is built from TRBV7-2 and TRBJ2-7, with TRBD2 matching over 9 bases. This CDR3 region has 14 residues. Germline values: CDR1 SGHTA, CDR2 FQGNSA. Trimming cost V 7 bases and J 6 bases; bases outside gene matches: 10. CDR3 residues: CASNPAGGWSEQYF. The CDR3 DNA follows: TGTGCCAGCAACCCAGCGGGGGGATGGAGCGAGCAGTACTTC.

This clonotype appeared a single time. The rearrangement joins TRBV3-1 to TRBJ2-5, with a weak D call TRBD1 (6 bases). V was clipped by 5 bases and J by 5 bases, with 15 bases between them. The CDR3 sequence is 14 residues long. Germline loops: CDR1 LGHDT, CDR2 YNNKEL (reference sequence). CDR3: CASSDTGSEETQYF. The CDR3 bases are TGTGCCAGCAGCGACACAGGGAGTGAGGAGACCCAGTACTTC.